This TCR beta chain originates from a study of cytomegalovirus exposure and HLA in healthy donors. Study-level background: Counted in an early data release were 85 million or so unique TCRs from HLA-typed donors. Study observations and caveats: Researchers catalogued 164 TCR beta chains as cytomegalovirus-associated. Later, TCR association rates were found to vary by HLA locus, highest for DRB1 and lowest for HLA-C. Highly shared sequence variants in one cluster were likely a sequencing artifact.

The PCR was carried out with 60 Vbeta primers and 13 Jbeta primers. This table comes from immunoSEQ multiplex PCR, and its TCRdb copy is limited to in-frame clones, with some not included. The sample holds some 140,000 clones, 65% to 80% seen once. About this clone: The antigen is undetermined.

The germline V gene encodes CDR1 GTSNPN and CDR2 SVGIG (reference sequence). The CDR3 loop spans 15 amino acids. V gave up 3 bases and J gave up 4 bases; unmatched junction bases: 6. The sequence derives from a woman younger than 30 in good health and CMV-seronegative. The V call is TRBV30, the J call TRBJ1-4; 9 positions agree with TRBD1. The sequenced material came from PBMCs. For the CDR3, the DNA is TGTGCCTGGAGAACAGGGGGCAGGATTAATGAAAAACTGTTTTTT. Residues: CAWRTGGRINEKLFF.